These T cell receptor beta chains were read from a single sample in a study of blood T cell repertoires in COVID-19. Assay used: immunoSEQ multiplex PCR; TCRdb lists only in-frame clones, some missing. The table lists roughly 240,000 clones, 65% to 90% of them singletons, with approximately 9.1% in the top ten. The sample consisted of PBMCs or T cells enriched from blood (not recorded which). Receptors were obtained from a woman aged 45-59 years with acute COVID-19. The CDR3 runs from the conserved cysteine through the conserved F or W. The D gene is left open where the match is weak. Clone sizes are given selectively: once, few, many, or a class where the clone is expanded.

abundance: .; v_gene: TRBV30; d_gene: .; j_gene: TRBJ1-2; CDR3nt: TGTGCCTGGAGCCGCTCAGGGTATGGCTACACCTTC; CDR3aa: CAWSRSGYGYTF
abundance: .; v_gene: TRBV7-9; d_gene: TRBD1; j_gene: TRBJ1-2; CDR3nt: TGTGCCAGCAGCGTATGGACAGGGAACTATGGCTACACCTTC; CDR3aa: CASSVWTGNYGYTF
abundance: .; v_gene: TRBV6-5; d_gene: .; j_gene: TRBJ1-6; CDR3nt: TGTGCCAGCAGTTATAATGTCCCGCCCCTAAATTCACCCCTCCACTTT; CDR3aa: CASSYNVPPLNSPLHF
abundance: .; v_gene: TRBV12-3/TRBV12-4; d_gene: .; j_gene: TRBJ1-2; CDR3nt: TGTGCCAGCAGTAAGACAGCTTACTATGGCTACACCTTC; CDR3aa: CASSKTAYYGYTF
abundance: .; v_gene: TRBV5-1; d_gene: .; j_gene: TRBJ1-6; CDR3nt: TGCGCCAGCAGCTTGGGAGCTCCGGGTAATTCACCCCTCCACTTT; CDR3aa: CASSLGAPGNSPLHF
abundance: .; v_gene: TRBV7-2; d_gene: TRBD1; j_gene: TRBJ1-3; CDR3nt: TGTGCCAGCAGCCGTAACAGGGGGCTGAGCTCTGGAAACACCATATATTTT; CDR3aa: CASSRNRGLSSGNTIYF
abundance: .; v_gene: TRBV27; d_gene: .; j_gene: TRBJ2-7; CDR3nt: TGTGCCAGCAGTTCAGGCGCGACCTACAGCCTTGGCGAGCAGTACTTC; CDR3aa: CASSSGATYSLGEQYF
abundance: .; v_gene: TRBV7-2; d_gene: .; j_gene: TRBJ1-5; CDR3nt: TGTGCCAGCAGCTTAGGGGCCAATCAGCCCCAGCATTTT; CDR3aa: CASSLGANQPQHF
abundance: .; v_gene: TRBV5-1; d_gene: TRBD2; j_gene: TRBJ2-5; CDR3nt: TGCGCCAGCAGTTCTAGCGGGGTAGAAGAGACCCAGTACTTC; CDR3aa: CASSSSGVEETQYF
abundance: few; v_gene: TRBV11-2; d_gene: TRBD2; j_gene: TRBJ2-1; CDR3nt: TGTGCCAGCAGCTTAGGCGGGGGGGCAGGTGAGCAGTTCTTC; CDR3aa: CASSLGGGAGEQFF
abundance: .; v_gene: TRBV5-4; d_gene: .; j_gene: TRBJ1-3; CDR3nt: TGTGCCAGCAGCTTGTCCGGGTACTCTGGAAACACCATATATTTT; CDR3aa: CASSLSGYSGNTIYF
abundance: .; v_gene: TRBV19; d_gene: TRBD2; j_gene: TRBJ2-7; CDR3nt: TGTGCCAGTAGCTCTAGCGGGGTCTACGAGCAGTACTTC; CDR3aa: CASSSSGVYEQYF
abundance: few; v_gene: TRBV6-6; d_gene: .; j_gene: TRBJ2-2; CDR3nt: TGTGCCAGCAGTTACTTACGGGCCGGGGAGCTGTTTTTT; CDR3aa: CASSYLRAGELFF
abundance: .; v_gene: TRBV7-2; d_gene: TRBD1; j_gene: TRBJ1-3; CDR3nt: TGTGCCAGCAGCTTACCCGGGACAGGGGCCGGAAACACCATATATTTT; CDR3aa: CASSLPGTGAGNTIYF
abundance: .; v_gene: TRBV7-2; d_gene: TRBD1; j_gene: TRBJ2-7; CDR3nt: TGTGCCAGCAGCTTAGCGGGACAGGGGACCTACGAGCAGTACTTC; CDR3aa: CASSLAGQGTYEQYF
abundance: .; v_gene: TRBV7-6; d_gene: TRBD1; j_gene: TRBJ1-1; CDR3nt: TGTGCCAGCAGCCGTAGGACAGGGGGTAATACTGAAGCTTTCTTT; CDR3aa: CASSRRTGGNTEAFF
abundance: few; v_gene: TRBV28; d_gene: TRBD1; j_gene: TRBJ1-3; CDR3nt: TGTGCCAGCAGTCTGGGACAGTTGGGAGGCACCATATATTTT; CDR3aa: CASSLGQLGGTIYF
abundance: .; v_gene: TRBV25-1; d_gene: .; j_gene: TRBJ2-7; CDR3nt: TGTGCCAGCAGTCGGCAGGGAGGCTACGAGCAGTACTTC; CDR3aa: CASSRQGGYEQYF
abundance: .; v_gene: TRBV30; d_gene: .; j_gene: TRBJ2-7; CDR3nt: TGTGCCTGGAGTGTAGGACTTCTCCCCTACGAGCAGTACTTC; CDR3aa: CAWSVGLLPYEQYF
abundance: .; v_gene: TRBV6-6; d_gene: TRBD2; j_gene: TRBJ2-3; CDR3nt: TGTGCCAGCAGTCAGGGACTAGCGTTCTCTAGCACAGATACGCAGTATTTT; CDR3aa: CASSQGLAFSSTDTQYF
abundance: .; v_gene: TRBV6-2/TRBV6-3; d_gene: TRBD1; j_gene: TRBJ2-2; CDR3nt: TGTGCCAGCAGTTCTACGACAGGGAAGCCCCTTTGGACCGGGGAGCTGTTTTTT; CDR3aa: CASSSTTGKPLWTGELFF
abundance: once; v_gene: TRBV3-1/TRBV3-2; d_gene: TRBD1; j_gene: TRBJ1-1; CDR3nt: TGTGCCAGCAGCCTCAAACCAACGGGGACAGTTGAAGCTTTCTTT; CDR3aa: CASSLKPTGTVEAFF
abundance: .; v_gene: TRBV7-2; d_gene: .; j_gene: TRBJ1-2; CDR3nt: TGTGCCAGCAGCCAGCGTAACTATGGCTACACCTTC; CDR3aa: CASSQRNYGYTF
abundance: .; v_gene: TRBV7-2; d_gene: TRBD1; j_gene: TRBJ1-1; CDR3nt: TGTGCCAGCAGCTTAGTGACAGGGCCTACTGAAGCTTTCTTT; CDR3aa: CASSLVTGPTEAFF
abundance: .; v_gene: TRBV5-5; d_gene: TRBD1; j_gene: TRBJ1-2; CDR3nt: TGTGCCAGCAGCTTTACCGGGACAGGGGCGGGTGGCTACACCTTC; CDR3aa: CASSFTGTGAGGYTF
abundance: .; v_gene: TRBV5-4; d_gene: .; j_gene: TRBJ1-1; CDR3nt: TGTGCCAGCAGCTTGGGAGGGGCAGGGGCTAACACTGAAGCTTTCTTT; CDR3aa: CASSLGGAGANTEAFF
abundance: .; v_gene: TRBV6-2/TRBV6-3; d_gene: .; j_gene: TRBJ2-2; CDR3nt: TGTGCCAGCAGTTACTCACGGACCGGGGAGCTGTTTTTT; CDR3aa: CASSYSRTGELFF